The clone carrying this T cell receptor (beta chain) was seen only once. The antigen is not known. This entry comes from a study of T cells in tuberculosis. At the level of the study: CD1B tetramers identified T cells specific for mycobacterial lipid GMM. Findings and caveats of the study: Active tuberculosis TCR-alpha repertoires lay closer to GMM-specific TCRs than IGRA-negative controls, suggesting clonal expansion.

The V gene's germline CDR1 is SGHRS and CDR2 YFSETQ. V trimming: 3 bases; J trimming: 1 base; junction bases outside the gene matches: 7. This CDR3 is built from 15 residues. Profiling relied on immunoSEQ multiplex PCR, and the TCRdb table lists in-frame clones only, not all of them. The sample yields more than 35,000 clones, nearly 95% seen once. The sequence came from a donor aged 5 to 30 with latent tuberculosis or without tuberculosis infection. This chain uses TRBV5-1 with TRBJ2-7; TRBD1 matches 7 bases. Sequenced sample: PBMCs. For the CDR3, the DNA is TGCGCCAGCAGCTGGACGGGACAGTCTTCCTACGAGCAGTACTTC. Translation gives CASSWTGQSSYEQYF.